The 18 T cell receptor beta chains below come from one sample, sequenced in a study of T cells and Merkel cell carcinoma outcomes. The table came from immunoSEQ multiplex PCR; TCRdb's copy has only in-frame clones and leaves some out. The profile shows 5,000 to 8,000 clones, over 60% of them singletons. The sequencing sample was made of tumor tissue from Merkel cell carcinoma. These receptors originate from a human donor with Merkel cell carcinoma. Some clones in this sample may be carry-over from other donors' samples.

V gene TRBV4-1 combines with J gene TRBJ2-7; the D gene is possibly TRBD1 (6 bases). This CDR3 contains 15 residues. Trimming removed 4 bases at V and 3 bases at J, with 16 bases between. Per germline, CDR1 MGHRA and CDR2 YSYEKL. CDR3 DNA: TGCGCCAGCAGCCTGAGAGGGGGAGAGGGCTACGAGCAGTACTTC. Translation: CASSLRGGEGYEQYF.

The chain has TRBV27 and TRBJ2-7; perhaps D is TRBD1 or TRBD2 (5 bases each). The CDR3 is 15 residues long. Germline CDR1 MNHEY, CDR2 SMNVEV (reference sequence). V was pared by 9 bases and J by 2 bases, with 20 bases between. CDR3 in amino acids: CARLPGPQNTYEQYF. The CDR3 DNA follows: TGTGCCAGATTGCCGGGACCCCAAAATACCTACGAGCAGTACTTC.

The chain carries TRBV13 and TRBJ2-5; no clear D. The CDR3 is made up of 13 amino acids. Looked up from germline, CDR1 is PRHDT and CDR2 is FYEKMQ (reference sequence). V lost 2 bases and J lost 2, with 6 bases in between. The CDR3 nucleotides read TGTGCCAGCAGCTTATGGGGACAAGAGACCCAGTACTTC. Translating it yields CASSLWGQETQYF.

This clone is termed medium-sized. V usage is TRBV7-2 and J usage is TRBJ2-1; D remains ambiguous. Germline V gives CDR1 SGHTA, CDR2 FQGNSA. The CDR3 contains 16 residues. The V gene lost 2 bases and the J gene lost 4 bases, with 15 bases spanning the gap. CDR3 bases: TGTGCCAGCAGCTTAAGTAGTGGCCAGGCTTACAATGAGCAGTTCTTC. Amino acids: CASSLSSGQAYNEQFF.

The chain couples TRBV30 to TRBJ2-7, with D hard to call. Germline-derived CDR1 and CDR2 are GTSNPN and SVGIG (reference sequence). The CDR3 has 15 residues. Trimming removed 5 bases from V and 3 bases from J, with 20 bases in between. The DNA of the CDR3 is TGTGCCTGGGACCAACCCTCGCTCGACTTCTACGAGCAGTACTTC. It is translated as CAWDQPSLDFYEQYF.

This clone was seen once. The chain is built from TRBV30 and TRBJ1-3; D not resolved. With 1 base removed from V and 2 bases from J, the gap between germline ends came to 12 bases. This CDR3 comprises 15 residues. Per germline, CDR1 GTSNPN and CDR2 SVGIG (reference sequence). The CDR3 DNA reads as TGTGCCTGGAGTGGCTGGCAGGAGGCTGGAAACACCATATATTTT. Translating it yields CAWSGWQEAGNTIYF.

This chain joins TRBV29-1 and TRBJ2-3; D may be TRBD2 (5 bases). Germline V lookup: CDR1 SQVTM, CDR2 ANQGSEA. The CDR3 is made up of 12 amino acids. Trimming took off 5 bases at V and 6 bases at J, with 12 bases between the two ends. In DNA form, the CDR3 reads TGCAGCGTTACTAGTGGTAGGGATACGCAGTATTTT. It yields the protein CSVTSGRDTQYF.

The V and J genes are TRBV30 and TRBJ2-7; D is perhaps TRBD1 (6 bases). Trimming stripped 2 bases from V and 0 bases from J, with 14 bases between. CDR3 length: 15 residues. Germline-derived CDR1 and CDR2 are GTSNPN and SVGIG (reference sequence). The DNA of the CDR3 is TGTGCCTGGAGTCGGACCTTAGGGGGCTCCTACGAGCAGTACTTC. Its translation is CAWSRTLGGSYEQYF.

This clone has only a few counts. The chain combines TRBV18 with TRBJ2-4; TRBD2 matches 9 bases. In germline, CDR1 is KGHSH, CDR2 LQKENI. After removal of 0 bases from V and 4 bases from J, the junction contained 7 bases not matched to a gene. CDR3 size: 17 residues. CDR3: CASSPPLSGGLKNIQYF. The CDR3 DNA is TGTGCCAGCTCACCACCTCTCAGCGGGGGGTTAAAAAACATTCAGTACTTC. The variable domain in full, with the rest retrieved from reference TRBV18 and TRBJ2-4, is NAGVMQNPRHLVRRRGQEARLRCSPMKGHSHVYWYRQLPEEGLKFMVYLQKENIIDESGMPKERFSAEFPKEGPSILRIQQVVRGDSAAYFCASSPPLSGGLKNIQYFGAGTRLSVL.

The chain links TRBV18 to TRBJ1-2, with 9 bases fitting TRBD1. V lost 5 bases to trimming and J lost 6 bases; unmatched junction nucleotides: 7. From germline, CDR1 is KGHSH and CDR2 LQKENI. The CDR3 contains 14 residues. CDR3 sequence reads: CASSSGQGSDGYTF. The CDR3 coding sequence is TGTGCCAGCTCATCGGGACAGGGAAGTGATGGCTACACCTTC.

The rearrangement links TRBV7-2 to TRBJ1-3; D is uncertain. Germline V gene data show CDR1 as SGHTA and CDR2 as FQGNSA. Trimming left V 1 base short and J 4 bases short, with 14 bases between. The CDR3 is made up of 16 amino acids. CDR3 sequence (DNA): TGTGCCAGCAGCTTAGACGTCGGCCCGGGCGGAAACACCATATATTTT. It specifies CASSLDVGPGGNTIYF.

This chain's CDR3 is CASSTSDGGTEAFF. The DNA of the CDR3 is TGTGCCAGCAGTACTTCCGATGGTGGTACTGAAGCTTTCTTT. This chain joins TRBV25-1 and TRBJ1-1; D unresolved. Germline-derived CDR1 and CDR2 are MGHDK and SYGVNS. The CDR3 has 14 amino acids. V gave up 5 bases and J gave up 5 bases, with 15 bases separating them.

J is TRBJ2-5 and V is TRBV5-6; D gene uncertain. This CDR3 has 11 amino acids. CDR1 and CDR2 (germline): SGHDT, YYEEEE. V lost 4 bases and J 2 bases, leaving 3 bases between the germline ends. For the CDR3, the DNA is TGTGCCAGCAGCCAGCAAGAGACCCAGTACTTC. Amino acid sequence: CASSQQETQYF.

This clone was seen more than once but under ten times. The V and J genes are TRBV19 and TRBJ2-1; D remains unclear. The V gene lost 6 bases and the J gene lost 6 bases, with 18 bases spanning the gap. The CDR3 is 15 residues long. CDR1 LNHDA and CDR2 SQIVND come from the germline V gene (reference sequence). CDR3 bases: TGTGCCAGTAGCACCAACCCTGGGTCCGGCAATGAGCAGTTCTTC. Translated, it gives CASSTNPGSGNEQFF.

This clone was found a few times. The chain combines TRBV7-2 with TRBJ1-1; D is unresolved. There are 15 residues in the CDR3. Looked up from germline, CDR1 is SGHTA and CDR2 is FQGNSA. V was clipped by 1 base and J by 6 bases, with 15 bases between them. The CDR3 here is CASSLGQALSSEAFF. The CDR3 DNA is TGTGCCAGCAGCTTAGGGCAAGCCCTATCGTCTGAAGCTTTCTTT.

CDR3 bases: TGCGCCAGCAGCTTGGCTCAGATCTACAATGAGCAGTTCTTC. Amino acids: CASSLAQIYNEQFF. The V and J genes are TRBV5-1 and TRBJ2-1; D uncertain. The CDR3 extends over 14 amino acids. The germline V gene encodes CDR1 SGHRS and CDR2 YFSETQ. V lost 0 bases, J lost 3 bases, and 7 bases lay in between.

The table lists this clone with a count of one. The V call is TRBV5-4, the J call TRBJ2-1; TRBD2 matches 9 bases. Germline V lookup: CDR1 SGHNT, CDR2 YYREEE (reference sequence). J lost 7 bases, V lost 0 bases, and 2 bases had no gene match. This CDR3 has 14 residues. CDR3 residues: CASSLVAGANEQFF. The CDR3 DNA sequence: TGTGCCAGCAGCTTGGTAGCGGGAGCGAATGAGCAGTTCTTC.

Remarks on this clone: Compared with germline, one end of the junction differs, possibly owing to a read error. The V call is TRBV5-6, the J call TRBJ2-3; D call uncertain. The V gene's germline CDR1 is SGHDT and CDR2 YYEEEE. The CDR3 is made up of 16 amino acids. The CDR3 DNA is TGTGCCAGCAGCTTACCCGCCCGGAGATTCACAGATATGCAGTATTTT. Its protein product is CASSLPARRFTDMQYF. Combining the CDR3 with reference TRBV5-6 and TRBJ2-3 gives the whole variable domain DAGVTQSPTHLIKTRGQQVTLRCSPKSGHDTVSWYQQALGQGPQFIFQYYEEEERQRGNFPDRFSGHQFPNYSSELNVNALLLGDSALYLCASSLPARRFTDMQYFGPGTRLTVL.